A selection of T cell receptor beta chains follows, all from one sample in a study of T-cell reconstitution after alpha-beta-depleted transplantation in children. TCRdb redid the calling of the PCR reads with MiXCR, one entry per CDR3 protein. The sample yields 500,000 to 750,000 distinct CDR3 sequences, approximately 12% seen once. The material was PBMCs, mostly from graft donor cells, obtained 360 days after TCRalphabeta/CD19-depleted stem cell transplant. These receptors all come from a male patient under 18 who had a stem cell transplant for acute myeloid leukemia, so the T cells may come from the graft donor. Each CDR3 is given with its conserved first and last residue. The order of the fields is J gene, V gene, CDR3 protein.

>TRBJ2-1|TRBV5-1
CASSVSGRGRNEQFF
>TRBJ1-2|TRBV12-5
CASGPIGGNYGYTF
>TRBJ2-7|TRBV12-3/TRBV12-4
CASSNDRGKGSNEQYF
>TRBJ1-6|TRBV19
CASMGLINSPLHF
>TRBJ2-4|TRBV7-2
CASSDRGGGGNIQYF
>TRBJ1-6|TRBV5-6
CASSLNRLGNSPLHF
>TRBJ2-5|TRBV23-1
CARLKGAETQYF
>TRBJ2-7|TRBV20-1
CSATYPSAQRVQYF
>TRBJ2-7|TRBV12-3/TRBV12-4
CASSKQGGYEQYF
>TRBJ2-3|TRBV23-1
CASSQGGGKDTQYF
>TRBJ2-1|TRBV20-1
CSAFRSRTGVFNEQFF
>TRBJ2-3|TRBV28
CASSFFGRVEDTQYF
>TRBJ2-7|TRBV15
CATSRDRTSGTHEQYF
>TRBJ2-5|TRBV9
CASSSRTGGVETQYF
>TRBJ2-1|TRBV24-1
CATGAPTNNEQFF
>TRBJ2-3|TRBV7-6
CASSLFFSGSMDTQYF
>TRBJ2-7|TRBV12-3/TRBV12-4
CASSLSDRETYEQYF
>TRBJ2-3|TRBV29-1
CSVGLWRLAGEAPDTQYF
>TRBJ2-3|TRBV20-1
CSAATDRDVSDTQYF
>TRBJ2-5|TRBV20-1
CSAASGAGGGETQYF
>TRBJ1-3|TRBV20-1
CSASQGEYNTIYF